Each of the 10 T cell receptor beta chains below was sequenced from the same sample in a study of T cells in Graves' hyperthyroidism and ophthalmopathy. TCR beta CDR3 regions were amplified from RNA. HTBI primers were the set used in a first-round RT-PCR of the TCR CDR3. TCRdb reprocessed the multiplex PCR reads via MiXCR and lists one record per CDR3 protein. The table has hundreds of thousands of distinct CDR3 sequences, approximately 15% seen once; the top ten hold 12% to 15%. Source material: blood. The receptors come from a woman under 30 with Graves' hyperthyroidism.

The gene calls are TRBV4-1 and TRBJ2-7, with 11 positions matching TRBD2. The CDR3 is made up of 14 amino acids. Germline CDR1 MGHRA, CDR2 YSYEKL. V trimming: 4 bases; J trimming: 9 bases; junction bases outside the gene matches: 8. The CDR3 is CASSRGTSGYGQYF. CDR3 nucleotides: TGCGCCAGCAGCCGGGGGACTAGCGGATATGGGCAGTACTTC.

This sequence joins TRBV7-9 and TRBJ1-2; D uncertain. The CDR3 consists of 13 residues. V lost 5 bases to trimming and J lost 8 bases, with 15 bases between them. In germline, CDR1 is SEHNR, CDR2 FQNEAQ (reference sequence). CDR3 protein: CASSPAMLSGYTF. CDR3 nucleotide sequence: TGTGCCAGCAGCCCAGCGATGCTTTCGGGCTACACCTTC.

V and J are TRBV19 and TRBJ2-2, with D possibly called TRBD1 or TRBD2 (5 bases each). V lost 4 bases to trimming and J lost 5 bases, with 11 bases between them. Germline V lookup: CDR1 LNHDA, CDR2 SQIVND (reference sequence). The CDR3 sequence is 14 residues long. CDR3 residues: CASSSNGGTGELFF. In DNA form, the CDR3 reads TGTGCCAGTAGTAGTAATGGGGGTACCGGGGAGCTGTTTTTT.

This clonotype showed up many times. This chain joins TRBV28 and TRBJ1-4; possible D gene TRBD1, 5 bases. V was pared by 5 bases and J by 4 bases, with 14 bases between. The germline CDR1 and CDR2 sequences are MDHEN and SYDVKM. This CDR3 is 15 amino acids long. CDR3 sequence reads: CASSQNRPFNEKLFF. In DNA form, the CDR3 reads TGTGCCAGCAGTCAAAACAGGCCATTTAATGAAAAACTGTTTTTT.

This chain joins TRBV14 and TRBJ1-2, with a possible D match to TRBD1 (6 bases). Germline V gene lookup returns CDR1 SGHDN and CDR2 FVKESK. The CDR3 loop spans 15 amino acids. V was shortened by 3 bases and J by 8 bases, with 19 bases between the two germline ends. CDR3 bases: TGTGCCAGCAGCCACCAAAGCGGGACACTTCCCGGCTACACCTTC. Protein sequence: CASSHQSGTLPGYTF.

V gene TRBV6-2 or TRBV6-3 combines with J gene TRBJ2-1; D unresolved. The germline CDR1 and CDR2 sequences are MNHEY and SVGEGT. Trimming stripped 7 bases from V and 6 bases from J, with 16 bases between. The CDR3 is made up of 14 amino acids. This CDR3 reads CASKVKVSVNEQFF. The CDR3, as DNA: TGTGCCAGCAAAGTTAAGGTATCGGTCAATGAGCAGTTCTTC.

J is TRBJ1-2 and V is TRBV7-9, with D perhaps matching TRBD1 (6 bases). Trimming shortened V by 1 base and J by 2 bases, and 14 bases separated the two germline ends. The germline V gene encodes CDR1 SEHNR and CDR2 FQNEAQ (reference sequence). This CDR3 spans 16 amino acids. Here the CDR3 DNA reads TGTGCCAGCAGCTTAGAAGGGGGAGGAAAAAACTATGGCTACACCTTC. Protein sequence: CASSLEGGGKNYGYTF. Filled out from reference TRBV7-9 and TRBJ1-2, the complete variable domain reads DTGVSQNPRHKITKRGQNVTFRCDPISEHNRLYWYRQTLGQGPEFLTYFQNEAQLEKSRLLSDRFSAERPKGSFSTLEIQRTEQGDSAMYLCASSLEGGGKNYGYTFGSGTRLTVV.

The genes are TRBV5-6 and TRBJ2-3; TRBD2 matches 11 bases. CDR1 and CDR2 (germline): SGHDT, YYEEEE. The J segment lost 7 bases and the V segment lost 0 bases, leaving 10 bases of the junction unmatched. This CDR3 is 17 amino acids long. The CDR3 DNA is TGTGCCAGCAGCTTGGGAATTAGCGGGGGGGCCACGAATACGCAGTATTTT. Translating it yields CASSLGISGGATNTQYF.

This clonotype has just a few counts. V usage is TRBV24-1 and J usage is TRBJ2-1; unclear D gene. There are 14 residues in the CDR3. The V gene's germline CDR1 is KGHDR and CDR2 SFDVKD. V lost 1 base and J lost 4, with 7 bases in between. The CDR3 sequence is CATSDLSRYNEQFF. CDR3 nucleotides: TGTGCCACCAGTGATTTATCCAGGTACAATGAGCAGTTCTTC.

This clonotype was seen ten or more times. The rearrangement joins TRBV28 to TRBJ2-7, with D tentatively TRBD2 (6 bases). Trimming shortened V by 7 bases and J by 2 bases, and 15 bases separated the two germline ends. CDR3 size: 14 residues. Germline CDR1 is MDHEN and CDR2 is SYDVKM. The CDR3 bases are TGTGCCAGCACCCGGGGGTGGCCCCCCTACGAGCAGTACTTC. It codes for CASTRGWPPYEQYF. Filled out from reference TRBV28 and TRBJ2-7, the complete variable domain reads DVKVTQSSRYLVKRTGEKVFLECVQDMDHENMFWYRQDPGLGLRLIYFSYDVKMKEKGDIPEGYSVSREKKERFSLILESASTNQTSMYLCASTRGWPPYEQYFGPGTRLTVT.